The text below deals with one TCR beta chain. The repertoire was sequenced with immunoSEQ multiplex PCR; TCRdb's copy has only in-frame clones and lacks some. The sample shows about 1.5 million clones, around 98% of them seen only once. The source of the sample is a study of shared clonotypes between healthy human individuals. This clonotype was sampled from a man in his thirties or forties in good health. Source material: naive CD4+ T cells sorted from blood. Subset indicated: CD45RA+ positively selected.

The CDR3 nucleotides are TGTGCCAGCAGCCAAGACCTCCTAACTAGCGGATACACCTACGAGCAGTACTTC. Translated, it gives CASSQDLLTSGYTYEQYF. The chain couples TRBV4-2 to TRBJ2-7; 8 bases line up with TRBD2. Germline CDR1 and CDR2: LGHNA and YNFKEQ. The CDR3 extends over 18 amino acids. Unmatched junction bases numbered 12, after V lost 0 bases and J lost 2 bases.